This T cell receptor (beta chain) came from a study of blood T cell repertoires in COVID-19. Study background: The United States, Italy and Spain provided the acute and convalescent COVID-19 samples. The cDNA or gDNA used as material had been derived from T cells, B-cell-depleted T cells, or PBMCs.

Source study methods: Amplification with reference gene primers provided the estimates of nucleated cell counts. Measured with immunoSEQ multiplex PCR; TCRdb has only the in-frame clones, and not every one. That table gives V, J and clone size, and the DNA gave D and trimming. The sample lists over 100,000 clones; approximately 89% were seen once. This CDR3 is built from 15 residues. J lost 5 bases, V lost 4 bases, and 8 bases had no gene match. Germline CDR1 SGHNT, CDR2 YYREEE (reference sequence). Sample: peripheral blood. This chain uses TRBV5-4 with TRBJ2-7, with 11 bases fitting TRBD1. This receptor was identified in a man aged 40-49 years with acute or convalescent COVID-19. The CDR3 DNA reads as TGTGCCAGCAGCAAGAGGGACAGGGGGAACCACGAGCAGTACTTC. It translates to CASSKRDRGNHEQYF.